What follows is one TCR beta chain and its context. Its antigen is not known. The sample comes from a study of vaccination effects on CD4 cells after COVID-19. General study results and limits: There was only 1 of 255 vaccine-induced clones in healthy vaccinees that cross-reacted with common cold coronaviruses.

This CDR3 is built from 15 residues. The V end was cut by 3 bases, the J end by 1 base, with 12 bases between. Germline lookup yields CDR1 SNHLY and CDR2 FYNNEI. Before sequencing took place, the ViraFEST assay used viral peptide pools to expand antigen-specific CD4+ T cells. CD4+ T cell isolation took place after 10 days of culture. None of the vaccinated had previously contracted SARS-CoV-2, and their nucleocapsid antibodies tested negative. The culture medium for about 2 million PBMC per well included roughly 10 IU/ml IL-2 and about 9.9 ug/ml peptides. Half the medium was swapped for IL-2 medium on days 3 and 7. Produced via immunoSEQ multiplex PCR; TCRdb's table is partial and in-frame only. The sample yields tens of thousands of clones, roughly three quarters seen once.

This chain links TRBV2 with TRBJ1-1, with D tentatively TRBD1 (5 bases). This sample comprised CD4+ T cells from PBMCs cultured with HCoV-OC43 spike peptides, obtained before COVID-19 vaccination. Subset defined: HCoV-OC43 spike overlapping peptide pool stimulation. The sequence derives from a human donor who received a COVID-19 vaccine. The CDR3 DNA sequence: TGTGCCAGCAGTGAGAGACAGACGCAGAACACTGAAGCTTTCTTT. It specifies CASSERQTQNTEAFF.